This TCR beta chain was recorded in a study of blood T cell repertoires in COVID-19. Across the study: Specimens from acute and convalescent COVID-19 originated in the United States, Italy and Spain. Nucleic acid was either cDNA or gDNA, and it came from T cells, B-cell-depleted T cells, or PBMCs.

Seattle patients were enrolled while actively infected and followed longitudinally. Per the authors' pipeline: By means of reference gene primer amplification, nucleated cell counts were estimated. Only in-frame clones appear in the TCRdb table, and some are missing; sequencing was by immunoSEQ multiplex PCR. For V, J and clone size, that table is used; D and trimming come from the DNA. The sample contains roughly 42,000 clones, around nine tenths of which appear only once. Trimming at V came to 11 bases and at J to 7 bases, leaving 14 bases not matched to a gene. CDR1 and CDR2 (germline): MNHEY, SVGAGI. CDR3 size: 15 residues.

This receptor was taken from a man aged 45-65 years with COVID-19, enrolled during active disease. Sequences were obtained from peripheral blood. The chain has TRBV6-5 and TRBJ2-5; TRBD2 matches 12 bases. The CDR3: CASQPTSGSGGTQYF. In DNA form, the CDR3 reads TGTGCCTCACAACCGACTAGCGGGAGTGGGGGGACCCAGTACTTC.